The clone carrying this T cell receptor (beta chain) was picked up one time. Its target is not known. None of the donors, who were healthy HIV-negative adults, had recently had acute infections or vaccinations. The authors divided CD4+ cells into CD45RA+ naive and CD45RA-negative memory subsets. This sample is part of a study of shared clonotypes between healthy human individuals. Overall study findings and caveats: The naive CD4 repertoires of several donors were compared, and around 5% of clonotypes were shared.

Trimming removed 3 bases at V and 4 bases at J, with 12 bases between. The CDR3 spans 13 residues. Germline CDR1 reads SQVTM; CDR2 reads ANQGSEA. Investigators spread the genomic DNA of each subset evenly over several immunoSEQ plates. Clones were sequenced by immunoSEQ multiplex PCR, and TCRdb holds only the in-frame ones, with some missing. The table shows approximately 2.4 million clones, with more than 90% occurring only once. The chain joins TRBV29-1 to TRBJ1-2; D is undetermined. The sample comprised naive CD4+ T cells sorted from blood. Documented subset: CD45RA+ positively selected. The receptor was derived from a man younger than 30 in good health. The CDR3 loop is CSVERARGYGYTF. The CDR3 DNA is TGCAGCGTTGAGAGGGCTCGGGGCTATGGCTACACCTTC.